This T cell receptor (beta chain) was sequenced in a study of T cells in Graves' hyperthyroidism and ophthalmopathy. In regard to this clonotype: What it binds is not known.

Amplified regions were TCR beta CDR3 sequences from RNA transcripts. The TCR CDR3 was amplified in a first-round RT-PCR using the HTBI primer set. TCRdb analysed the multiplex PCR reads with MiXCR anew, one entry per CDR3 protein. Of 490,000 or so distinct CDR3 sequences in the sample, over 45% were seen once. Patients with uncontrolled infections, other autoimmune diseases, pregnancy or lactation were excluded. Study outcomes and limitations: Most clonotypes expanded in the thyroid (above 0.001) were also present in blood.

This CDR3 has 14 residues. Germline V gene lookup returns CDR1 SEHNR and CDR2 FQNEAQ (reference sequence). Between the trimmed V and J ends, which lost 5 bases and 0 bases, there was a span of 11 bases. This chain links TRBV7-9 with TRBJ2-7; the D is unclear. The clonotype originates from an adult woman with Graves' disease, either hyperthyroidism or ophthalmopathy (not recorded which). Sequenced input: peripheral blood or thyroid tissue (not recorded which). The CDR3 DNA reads TGTGCCAGCAGCCACCCGTTCAGCTCCTACGAGCAGTACTTC. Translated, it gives CASSHPFSSYEQYF.